The rows below give T cell receptor beta chains drawn from one sample of a study of cytomegalovirus exposure and HLA in healthy donors. The table came from immunoSEQ multiplex PCR; TCRdb's copy has only in-frame clones and leaves some out. The profile shows 130,000 to 150,000 clones, roughly 80% of them singletons. Sample: PBMCs. The origin of the receptors is a male donor in good health and CMV-seronegative. Both conserved end residues are part of each CDR3.

TRBV9 | CASSGGQGNTGELFF
TRBV21-1 | CASSPSTGKYNEQFF
TRBV5-1 | CASSPRLGEDTEAFF
TRBV13 | CASSSRDNYNEQFF
TRBV28 | CASSDAAGGTEAFF
TRBV7-9 | CASSSPTGVVTEAFF
TRBV7-9 | CASSSVPGAPWVYAGELFF
TRBV2 | CASRLAPNNEQFF
TRBV7-9 | CASSIQGAPEAFF
TRBV11-2 | CASREGREVRAFF
TRBV7-8 | CASSPGQAMNTEAFF
TRBV14 | CASSQEGRKRTGELFF
TRBV5-1 | CASSLYFSLAGQHSEQFF
TRBV6-6 | CASSYGTSYNEQFF
TRBV6-5 | CASRKDRGWTNEQFF
TRBV7-2 | CASSPGTGRSGANVLTF
TRBV6-6 | CASSYPAYQETQYF
TRBV2 | CASSEWTVQNTEAFF
TRBV6-1 | CASRDRVYEQFF
TRBV5-5 | CASRRPGHNEAFF
TRBV14 | CASSLYGQGVREQYF
TRBV11-3 | CASSSGGAITDTQYF
TRBV4-1 | CASSQTGNYGYTF
TRBV7-9 | CASSAGPSSYEQYF
TRBV2 | CASRQTGGRTDTQYF